This TCR beta chain was recorded in a study of cytomegalovirus exposure and HLA in healthy donors. Amplification used 60 Vbeta primers and 13 Jbeta primers. Libraries were prepared by immunoSEQ multiplex PCR; TCRdb keeps only in-frame clonotypes and omits some of them. The sample has 130,000 or so clones; about 80% are singletons. Study-wide points: Most TCR beta V segments were productive about 90% or about 30% of the time in an earlier analysis. Some TCR beta chains (around 160 of them) were listed as cytomegalovirus-associated. Reports showed the classifier diagnosing cytomegalovirus status with high specificity and sensitivity. As a later analysis showed, a missense DCLRE1C variant was linked to trimming of TCR beta V- and J-genes.

This clone has just a few counts. Its antigen is as yet unknown. V lost 4 bases and J lost 0, with 5 bases in between. Germline V lookup: CDR1 MRHNA, CDR2 SNTAGT. The length of the CDR3 is 13 residues. The chain links TRBV6-4 to TRBJ2-3; D unresolved. The sequencing sample was made of PBMCs. This clonotype was sampled from a man aged 30 to 39 in good health and CMV-seronegative. The DNA for the CDR3 is TGTGCCAGCAGTGCTGGCAGCACAGATACGCAGTATTTT. Protein: CASSAGSTDTQYF.